This TCR beta chain was recorded in a study of T cell responses to AZD1222 COVID-19 vaccine. Regarding the study as a whole: Mapped onto spike, vaccine-associated CD4 TCRs spanned it and were dominant at 160-218 and 743-854.

Note on this clone: Antigen: not known.

Sequencing used immunoSEQ multiplex PCR; TCRdb keeps in-frame clones, though not all of them. The table shows 70,000 or so clones, with roughly 80% occurring only once. CDR3 length: 15 residues. Germline lookup yields CDR1 SQVTM and CDR2 ANQGSEA. With 4 bases removed from V and 0 bases from J, the gap between germline ends came to 15 bases. The TCR originated in an adult who received the AZD1222 COVID-19 vaccine. The sample here was peripheral blood, taken 28 days after the second AZD1222 dose. The chain employs TRBV29-1 and TRBJ1-1, with D uncertain. The CDR3 sequence is CSVAQGWAMNTEAFF. CDR3 DNA sequence: TGCAGCGTTGCTCAAGGGTGGGCCATGAACACTGAAGCTTTCTTT.